This T cell receptor beta chain was profiled in a study of blood T cell repertoires in COVID-19 (dated by TCRdb to about 2020). The study in broad terms: Collaborator samples came from the United States, Italy and Spain and covered acute and convalescent phases of COVID-19. The prospective study material was composed of cDNA or gDNA derived from T cells, B-cell-depleted T cells, or PBMCs. Deeply sampled blood TCRbeta repertoires from subjects exposed to, actively infected with, or recovered from COVID-19 were included in the dataset. The repertoires were made available in a free public database intended to serve as a resource for research on the immune response to SARS-CoV-2. Samples came from the ongoing ImmuneRACE study (first 160 participants) plus 1,254 subjects from 6 global collaborators. Nearly every sample came with metadata listing a de-identified subject ID, COVID-19 status, age in years and sex. Where HLA class I and class II types were available, the types were taken from metadata supplied by the sample provider, not from assay-based typing. Findings and caveats that apply to the study as a whole: How much clinical and demographic metadata was included differed by source and by participant, and the metadata was provided uncurated.

The immunoSEQ Assay, a bias-controlled multiplex PCR, was used to amplify TCRbeta CDR3 regions from genomic DNA. In the source study's methods: Within the assay, amplification of reference gene primers was used to estimate how many nucleated cells each sample contained. To quantify the absolute abundance of each unique TCRbeta CDR3 rearrangement, sequence reads were collapsed and filtered. For each sample, productive Simpson clonality was calculated by taking the square root of Simpson's diversity index across productive rearrangements. Entries here come from immuneACCESS through TCRdb and include only in-frame sequences with V and J called. Some clones fail to appear in such tables; in the studies checked, an unresolved V gene covers under half of the shortfall, and the cause of the remainder is unknown. V, J and clone size derive from that table, while D and trimming were established from the DNA sequence. The table for this sample lists 190,000 or so clones; about 81% of them were counted only once. Approximately 12% of the sample lies in the top ten.

Inclusive of the bounding cysteine and phenylalanine, the CDR3 is 17 residues long. Solely the CDR3 DNA is kept, with 51 bases framed from the first base. From a lookup of the germline V gene, CDR1 and CDR2 are SNHLY and FYNNEI. Ends trimmed: V by 10 bases, J by 3 bases; bases unmatched to a gene: 11. In Seattle, one collaborating source enrolled patients while the infection was active and tracked those patients longitudinally over the course of disease. Whole blood was collected in K2EDTA tubes by collaborating institutions according to the institutions' own protocols. For TCRbeta analysis, collaborator samples were shipped as frozen whole blood, as isolated PBMCs, or as DNA extracted from either sample type. Notes on this clone: Its antigen is not yet known. Base qualities are missing; no much larger clone stands one base away.

The source is a woman older than 75 with COVID-19, enrolled during active disease. The sequenced sample consisted of peripheral blood. Recombination linked TRBV2 to TRBJ2-2; TRBD2 fits 13 bases in the junction. Here is the DNA: TGTGCCACCTTAAACGGACTAGCGGGGGTTGACACCGGGGAGCTGTTTTTT. Translation gives CATLNGLAGVDTGELFF. When the CDR3 is completed using the reference TRBV2 and TRBJ2-2 genes on either side, the full variable domain is EPEVTQTPSHQVTQMGQEVILRCVPISNHLYFYWYRQILGQKVEFLVSFYNNEISEKSEIFDDQFSVERPDGSNFTLKIRSTKLEDSAMYFCATLNGLAGVDTGELFFGEGSRLTVL.